This T cell receptor (beta chain) is from a study of CD8+ T cells in alopecia areata. Overall study context: Treated patients received severity scores based on the percentage of scalp area affected.

Of note for this clone: Antigen specificity is unknown.

RNA extraction and reverse transcription yielded cDNA as sequencing template. Generated by immunoSEQ multiplex PCR, the TCRdb table keeps only in-frame clones and is missing some. Altogether around 150,000 clones are present, roughly 65% being singletons, with the ten largest covering 0.91%. General study results and limits: Many expanded lesional clones persisted in scalp and blood during tofacitinib. With patients, TCR sharing proved less clear than in mice, a difference possibly related to HLA. Scalp clonality decreased significantly with tofacitinib, and so did expanded CD8+ clones among the top 100.

Per the germline V gene, CDR1 is MGHDK and CDR2 is SYGVNS. The CDR3 sequence is 17 residues long. The ends lost 2 bases at V and 4 bases at J; junction bases unmatched: 12. Treatment defined: oral pan-JAK inhibitor, 5-10 mg twice daily. The chain recombines TRBV25-1 with TRBJ2-5, with TRBD2 matching 8 bases. This sample comprised CD4+ T cells sorted from blood, obtained at week 4, from a patient treated with tofacitinib. The clonotype was recovered from a human donor with alopecia areata. CDR3 sequence: CASSERPGGSSGETQYF. The CDR3 DNA is TGTGCCAGCAGTGAACGTCCGGGGGGGAGTTCTGGAGAGACCCAGTACTTC.